Shown below are 21 T cell receptor beta chains from a single sample sequenced in a study of T cell changes during pregnancy in multiple sclerosis. The protocol was immunoSEQ multiplex PCR, while the TCRdb copy is restricted to in-frame clones and leaves out a portion. This sample has about 74,000 clones; 70% to 90% occur once, and the top ten carry less than 4%. The sample was peripheral blood, taken before pregnancy. These receptors came from a female donor with multiple sclerosis, enrolled in a pregnancy study.

The chain employs TRBV19 and TRBJ1-1; TRBD1 aligns across 7 bases. CDR3 length equals 14 residues. With 8 bases clipped from V and 3 bases from J, the junction kept 9 bases outside the gene matches. Germline V gives CDR1 LNHDA, CDR2 SQIVND (reference sequence). CDR3 sequence: CASRKWQGDTEAFF. DNA for the CDR3: TGTGCCAGTCGCAAGTGGCAGGGGGACACTGAAGCTTTCTTT. Using reference TRBV19 and TRBJ1-1 for the parts outside the CDR3, the full variable domain is DGGITQSPKYLFRKEGQNVTLSCEQNLNHDAMYWYRQDPGQGLRLIYYSQIVNDFQKGDIAEGYSVSREKKESFPLTVTSAQKNPTAFYLCASRKWQGDTEAFFGQGTRLTVV.

The chain links TRBV30 to TRBJ2-5; 10 nucleotides match TRBD2. V was clipped by 3 bases and J by 3 bases; unmatched bases: 4. This CDR3 has 14 residues. Germline-derived CDR1 and CDR2 are GTSNPN and SVGIG (reference sequence). CDR3 loop: CAWSRGLAEETQYF. CDR3 nucleotides: TGTGCCTGGAGCCGTGGACTAGCGGAAGAGACCCAGTACTTC.

Only a few counts were recorded for this clone. V usage is TRBV12-5 and J usage is TRBJ1-2, with 7 nucleotides matching TRBD1. The CDR3 contains 14 residues. V lost 5 bases, J lost 8 bases, and 11 bases stayed unmatched. Germline CDR1 is LGHNT and CDR2 is FRNRAP. Here the CDR3 DNA reads TGTGCTAGTGGTCCTCAGACAGGGTATGGCGGCTACACCTTC. Translated, it gives CASGPQTGYGGYTF.

The chain uses TRBV27 and TRBJ2-6, with no clear D. The V end was cut by 3 bases, the J end by 0 bases, with 9 bases between. The CDR3 loop spans 16 amino acids. Germline V CDR1 and CDR2: MNHEY, SMNVEV (reference sequence). Here the CDR3 DNA reads TGTGCCAGCAGTTTGGTTTTCAGCTCTGGGGCCAACGTCCTGACTTTC. It specifies CASSLVFSSGANVLTF.

This chain joins TRBV27 and TRBJ1-1; D gene unclear. The CDR3 covers 11 residues. The germline gives CDR1 MNHEY, CDR2 SMNVEV (reference sequence). Trimming took off 6 bases at V and 3 bases at J, with 5 bases between the two ends. Here the CDR3 reads CASSRDTEAFF. CDR3 bases: TGTGCCAGCAGCCGGGACACTGAAGCTTTCTTT.

Here the CDR3 DNA reads TGTGCCAGCACCCTGAGCGGGGCGGGAGGTCATTCCGGGGAGCTGTTTTTT. Translating it yields CASTLSGAGGHSGELFF. This rearrangement joins TRBV7-2 to TRBJ2-2; 8 bases align to TRBD2. Per germline, CDR1 SGHTA and CDR2 FQGNSA. The length of the CDR3 is 17 residues. The ends lost 7 bases at V and 6 bases at J; junction bases unmatched: 16.

J is TRBJ2-3 and V is TRBV5-6; TRBD2 matches at 9 bases. In germline, CDR1 is SGHDT, CDR2 YYEEEE. There are 16 residues in the CDR3. Trimming took 0 bases from V and 7 from J; bases not matched to a gene: 9. CDR3 protein: CASSLEASGALYTQYF. CDR3 nucleotide sequence: TGTGCCAGCAGCTTGGAGGCTAGCGGGGCCCTGTATACGCAGTATTTT.

The J gene is TRBJ2-5, the V gene TRBV7-9, with D possibly TRBD2 on 7 matching bases. Trimming left V 5 bases short and J 3 bases short, with 13 bases between. Germline V lookup: CDR1 SEHNR, CDR2 FQNEAQ (reference sequence). The CDR3 contains 14 residues. CDR3 region: CASSRGGREETQYF. DNA of the CDR3: TGTGCCAGCAGCAGGGGGGGACGGGAAGAGACCCAGTACTTC.

J is TRBJ1-2 and V is TRBV30; maybe TRBD1 (6 bases). This CDR3 has 13 amino acids. Deletions cut 0 bases from V and 5 bases from J, with 10 bases between. Germline V lookup: CDR1 GTSNPN, CDR2 SVGIG (reference sequence). The CDR3 coding sequence is TGTGCCTGGAGTGTAACAGGGATATATGGCTACACCTTC. Encoded protein: CAWSVTGIYGYTF. The full variable domain, its missing parts supplied by reference TRBV30 and TRBJ1-2, is SQTIHQWPATLVQPVGSPLSLECTVEGTSNPNLYWYRQAAGRGLQLLFYSVGIGQISSEVPQNLSASRPQDRQFILSSKKLLLSDSGFYLCAWSVTGIYGYTFGSGTRLTVV.

This chain connects TRBV6-5 to TRBJ2-7, with 10 bases fitting TRBD2. There are 15 residues in the CDR3. Germline trimming cut 5 bases from V and 4 bases from J; bases unmatched to any gene: 8. The germline V gene encodes CDR1 MNHEY and CDR2 SVGAGI. As DNA, the CDR3 is TGTGCCAGCAGTCCAGCGGGGGGGTTAATTTACGAGCAGTACTTC. Protein sequence: CASSPAGGLIYEQYF.

This rearrangement joins TRBV15 to TRBJ2-1; 9 nucleotides match TRBD1. Germline V gene lookup returns CDR1 LNHNV and CDR2 YYDKDF (reference sequence). The ends lost 1 base at V and 4 bases at J; junction bases unmatched: 2. The CDR3 totals 15 residues. The CDR3 DNA follows: TGTGCCACCAGCAGAGTAGGACAGGGGTACAATGAGCAGTTCTTC. Residues: CATSRVGQGYNEQFF.

This sequence joins TRBV6-1 and TRBJ1-2; D is possibly TRBD1 (5 bases). The CDR3 extends over 14 amino acids. Germline CDR1 is MNHNS and CDR2 is SASEGT. With 0 bases removed from V and 4 bases from J, the gap between germline ends came to 9 bases. CDR3 sequence (DNA): TGTGCCAGCAGTGAAGCGCGGGGCACCTATGGCTACACCTTC. It codes for CASSEARGTYGYTF.

V and J are TRBV19 and TRBJ2-2, with D perhaps TRBD2 (5 bases). The CDR3 runs to 15 residues. The V gene's germline CDR1 is LNHDA and CDR2 SQIVND (reference sequence). V was pared by 3 bases and J by 2 bases, with 10 bases between. The CDR3 loop reads CASSIIGINTGELFF. In nucleotides, the CDR3 is TGTGCCAGTAGTATTATCGGGATTAACACCGGGGAGCTGTTTTTT.

Notes on this clone: A read error may account for a junction end that differs from germline. The gene calls are TRBV11-2 and TRBJ2-7; TRBD2 matches at 10 bases. Germline values: CDR1 SGHAT, CDR2 FQNNGV. The CDR3 has 16 residues. The CDR3 DNA reads TGTGCCAGCAGCTCAAAAAGCGGGAGGGCCTCCCACGAGCAGTACTTC. It encodes CASSSKSGRASHEQYF.

This clone has a single count. The V call is TRBV7-3, the J call TRBJ2-3; perhaps TRBD1 as D (5 bases). This CDR3 comprises 14 residues. The ends were cut back, 6 bases at V and 10 bases at J, with 20 bases in the middle. In germline, CDR1 is SGHTA, CDR2 FQGTGA. CDR3 loop: CASSFTQGDAAQYF. DNA of the CDR3: TGTGCCAGCAGTTTCACTCAGGGTGATGCGGCGCAGTATTTT.

The chain has TRBV2 and TRBJ2-4, with 8 bases fitting TRBD2. The CDR3 is 18 amino acids. The V and J ends lost 6 bases and 0 bases, in that order; junction bases with no gene match: 13. The V gene's germline CDR1 is SNHLY and CDR2 FYNNEI. The CDR3 is CASRGLVSPHLAKNIQYF. DNA of the CDR3: TGTGCCAGCAGGGGACTAGTTTCACCCCACCTAGCCAAAAACATTCAGTACTTC. Using reference TRBV2 and TRBJ2-4 for the parts outside the CDR3, the full variable domain is EPEVTQTPSHQVTQMGQEVILRCVPISNHLYFYWYRQILGQKVEFLVSFYNNEISEKSEIFDDQFSVERPDGSNFTLKIRSTKLEDSAMYFCASRGLVSPHLAKNIQYFGAGTRLSVL.

V is TRBV19 and J is TRBJ2-7, with 11 bases identical to TRBD2. CDR3 size: 15 residues. CDR1 and CDR2 from the germline V gene are LNHDA and SQIVND (reference sequence). V lost 5 bases to trimming and J lost 5 bases; unmatched junction nucleotides: 8. The CDR3, as DNA: TGTGCCAGTAGTTCTACTAGCGGGAGTTTCGACGAGCAGTACTTC. Encoded protein: CASSSTSGSFDEQYF.

This clone was found once. The chain couples TRBV6-1 to TRBJ1-2; D call uncertain. Trimming cost V 1 base and J 4 bases, with 10 bases left between them. Looked up from germline, CDR1 is MNHNS and CDR2 is SASEGT. This CDR3 has 14 residues. Written as DNA, the CDR3 is TGTGCCAGCAGTGAAGATCCCGGGTTCTATGGCTACACCTTC. This gives the protein CASSEDPGFYGYTF.

This chain connects TRBV4-1 to TRBJ1-5; D call uncertain. V was pared by 0 bases and J by 5 bases, with 8 bases between. Germline V gene sequence: CDR1 MGHRA, CDR2 YSYEKL. This CDR3 spans 14 amino acids. Here the CDR3 DNA reads TGCGCCAGCAGCCAAGAGTCGGTTTATCAGCCCCAGCATTTT. Translated: CASSQESVYQPQHF.

The chain uses TRBV30 and TRBJ2-7; tentative D call: TRBD2 (6 bases). Germline V gene data show CDR1 as GTSNPN and CDR2 as SVGIG (reference sequence). V was cut by 4 bases and J by 0 bases, with 13 bases left in between. The CDR3 runs 14 residues. DNA of the CDR3: TGTGCCTGGATGTCGTGGGGGGACTCCTACGAGCAGTACTTC. It codes for CAWMSWGDSYEQYF.

The chain carries TRBV6-6 and TRBJ2-7; 7 positions agree with TRBD1. Germline V gene data show CDR1 as MNHNY and CDR2 as SVGAGI (reference sequence). The CDR3 extends over 14 amino acids. The V and J ends lost 5 bases and 0 bases, in that order; junction bases with no gene match: 4. The CDR3 reads CASSPRDSSYEQYF. As DNA, the CDR3 is TGTGCCAGCAGTCCTAGGGACAGCTCCTACGAGCAGTACTTC.